Below, one T cell receptor beta chain is given with its context. The antigen remains unidentified. The germline V gene has CDR1 SGHRS and CDR2 YFSETQ. The CDR3 sequence is 15 residues long. V was trimmed by 1 base and J by 5 bases, leaving 15 bases between them. Method: immunoSEQ multiplex PCR; TCRdb's copy keeps in-frame clones and lacks some. Here the sample spans roughly 68,000 clones, approximately 78% being singletons. The data originate from a study of glioma-infiltrating T cells after dendritic cell vaccination. Study-wide results and caveats: Higher pretreatment TIL content predicted longer progression-free time and survival.

V gene TRBV5-1 combines with J gene TRBJ2-5; unclear D gene. The sequences come from blood, collected before dendritic cell vaccination. This receptor was taken from a human donor with glioblastoma. As DNA, the CDR3 is TGCGCCAGCAGCTTGCGGATCGGAGACGCGGAGACCCAGTACTTC. Translating it yields CASSLRIGDAETQYF.